The 12 T cell receptor beta chains in this list originate from one sample, sequenced in a study of T cell responses to AZD1222 COVID-19 vaccine. Libraries were prepared by immunoSEQ multiplex PCR; TCRdb keeps only in-frame clonotypes and omits some of them. The repertoire holds 150,000 to 200,000 clones, over 80% seen once, with around 2.5% in the top ten. The source was peripheral blood, collected on day 0 of MenACWY control vaccination. All receptors come from an adult in good health.

The V and J genes are TRBV7-2 and TRBJ2-3; D ambiguous. The germline V gene has CDR1 SGHTA and CDR2 FQGNSA. V lost 1 base and J lost 14, with 16 bases in between. This CDR3 spans 13 amino acids. The CDR3 loop reads CASSLESVAPGYF. The DNA for the CDR3 is TGTGCCAGCAGCTTAGAAAGTGTAGCCCCAGGGTATTTT.

The chain uses TRBV7-2 and TRBJ2-1; D remains ambiguous. This CDR3 comprises 13 residues. Germline V gives CDR1 SGHTA, CDR2 FQGNSA. Trimming left V 2 bases short and J 5 bases short, with 7 bases between. CDR3 bases: TGTGCCAGCAGCTTAACGTGGGACAATGAGCAGTTCTTC. Translated: CASSLTWDNEQFF.

The V call is TRBV6-4, the J call TRBJ2-5, with D perhaps TRBD1 (6 bases). Germline CDR1 reads MRHNA; CDR2 reads SNTAGT. The CDR3 contains 15 residues. V lost 2 bases, J lost 5 bases, and 15 bases lay in between. The CDR3 DNA is TGTGCCAGCAGTGACCCTAGCAGGGGCAGGGAGACCCAGTACTTC. This translates into CASSDPSRGRETQYF.

The chain is built from TRBV27 and TRBJ1-1, with D possibly being TRBD1 (5 bases). Germline V lookup: CDR1 MNHEY, CDR2 SMNVEV (reference sequence). Trimming removed 3 bases at V and 1 base at J, with 9 bases between. CDR3 length equals 14 residues. The CDR3 here is CASSFRQGNTEAFF. The CDR3 DNA sequence: TGTGCCAGCAGTTTCCGTCAGGGGAACACTGAAGCTTTCTTT.

This chain uses TRBV3-1 (or the pseudogene TRBV3-2) with TRBJ2-2; D perhaps matches TRBD2 (6 bases). V was cut by 0 bases and J by 6 bases, with 8 bases left in between. Germline CDR1 LGHDT, CDR2 YNNKEL (reference sequence). The CDR3 is 14 amino acids. CDR3 DNA sequence: TGTGCCAGCAGCCAAGATGGGGGGTCCGGGGAGCTGTTTTTT. This codes for CASSQDGGSGELFF.

The V and J genes are TRBV27 and TRBJ1-2, with D maybe TRBD1 (6 bases). Trimming left V 5 bases short and J 6 bases short, with 19 bases between. This CDR3 has 15 residues. Germline loops: CDR1 MNHEY, CDR2 SMNVEV (reference sequence). CDR3 in DNA: TGTGCCAGCAGTCCCCTTCGACAGGTTGTGGATGGCTACACCTTC. Translated: CASSPLRQVVDGYTF.

The rearrangement uses TRBV9 and TRBJ2-2; 10 bases line up with TRBD2. CDR1 and CDR2 from the germline V gene are SGDLS and YYNGEE. The CDR3 has 15 residues. The J segment lost 7 bases and the V segment lost 0 bases, leaving 3 bases of the junction unmatched. In DNA form, the CDR3 reads TGTGCCAGCAGCGTAGAAGCGGGGGGGCTCGGGGAGCTGTTTTTT. Translation: CASSVEAGGLGELFF.

The rearrangement uses TRBV27 and TRBJ2-7; weak D call: TRBD1 (5 bases). Germline lookup yields CDR1 MNHEY and CDR2 SMNVEV (reference sequence). V lost 3 bases and J lost 2, with 11 bases in between. This CDR3 has 14 residues. CDR3 region: CASSLKTDAYEQYF. The DNA for the CDR3 is TGTGCCAGCAGTTTGAAGACAGACGCCTACGAGCAGTACTTC.

The chain couples TRBV6-5 to TRBJ1-2; the D is unclear. Germline V CDR1 and CDR2: MNHEY, SVGAGI. V was cut by 0 bases and J by 4 bases, with 9 bases left in between. The CDR3 is 14 amino acids. The CDR3 spells CASSYSANGYGYTF. The CDR3 DNA reads TGTGCCAGCAGTTACTCGGCGAACGGCTATGGCTACACCTTC.

The chain carries TRBV2 and TRBJ1-2; the D gene is possibly TRBD1 (5 bases). Germline CDR1 is SNHLY and CDR2 is FYNNEI. Trimming took 9 bases from V and 2 from J, leaving 13 bases between them. This CDR3 spans 13 amino acids. CDR3 bases: TGTGCCAGTGATGAGCAGGGAAACTATGGCTACACCTTC. Its protein is CASDEQGNYGYTF.

V and J are TRBV9 and TRBJ1-3; D gene unclear. V dropped 3 bases and J dropped 4 bases, with 17 bases sitting between them. CDR1 is SGDLS and CDR2 is YYNGEE in the germline V gene. This CDR3 is 16 amino acids long. Here the CDR3 DNA reads TGTGCCAGCAGCGCGGTGGGAGGCCAAACGGGAAACACCATATATTTT. Translated, it gives CASSAVGGQTGNTIYF.

V gene TRBV30 combines with J gene TRBJ2-1, with D possibly matching TRBD2 (6 bases). Germline-derived CDR1 and CDR2 are GTSNPN and SVGIG (reference sequence). The CDR3 contains 13 residues. V gave up 0 bases and J gave up 9 bases, with 12 bases separating them. In DNA, the CDR3 is TGTGCCTGGAGTGTAGGGCGGGATGGTGAGCAGTTCTTC. Encoded protein: CAWSVGRDGEQFF.